This T cell receptor beta chain was identified in a study of CD8+ T cells in alopecia areata. Across the whole study: Tofacitinib ran 6 to 18 months, followed by 6 months off drug. Scoring treated patients' severity relied on the percentage of scalp area affected.

The sample holds one count of this clone. Other DNA variants within this sample encode the same CDR3. RNA, once extracted, was reverse transcribed into cDNA for use as the sequencing template. Repertoires were generated with immunoSEQ multiplex PCR, while TCRdb's copy carries only in-frame clones and drops some. The sample includes around 270,000 clones, 55% to 75% seen only once; the top ten take more than 1.5%. Germline V gene data show CDR1 as GTSNPN and CDR2 as SVGIG (reference sequence). V was cut by 0 bases and J by 1 base, with 7 bases left in between. The CDR3 consists of 13 residues. Treatment in this sample: oral pan-JAK inhibitor, 5-10 mg twice daily. Separation by sorting yielded CD4+ and CD8+ T cells from PBMCs.

This TCR was recovered from a human donor with alopecia areata. The chain uses TRBV30 and TRBJ2-7; D not certain. The sample in question was CD4+ T cells sorted from blood, obtained at week 24, from a patient treated with tofacitinib. Written as DNA, the CDR3 is TGTGCCTGGAGTGTCGGGCTTTCCTACGAGCAGTACTTC. This gives the protein CAWSVGLSYEQYF.